Below, 25 T cell receptor beta chains from the same sample are listed, as sequenced in a study of cytomegalovirus exposure and HLA in healthy donors. It was with 60 Vbeta and 13 Jbeta primers that the PCR ran. Only in-frame clones appear in the TCRdb table, and some are missing; sequencing was by immunoSEQ multiplex PCR. The sample holds 150,000 to 200,000 clones, roughly 81% seen once. The material sequenced was PBMCs. These receptors were taken from a man aged 18 to 29 in good health and CMV-seropositive.

The rearrangement links TRBV30 to TRBJ2-7, with D unresolved. The CDR3 runs to 11 residues. Germline V gene data show CDR1 as GTSNPN and CDR2 as SVGIG (reference sequence). Trimming shortened V by 2 bases and J by 9 bases, and 11 bases separated the two germline ends. CDR3 loop: CAWSLAGVQYF. CDR3 DNA: TGTGCCTGGAGTTTAGCTGGTGTGCAGTACTTC.

This chain connects TRBV5-4 to TRBJ2-7; D may be TRBD2 (6 bases). Trimming cost V 7 bases and J 5 bases, with 16 bases left between them. The CDR3 is 13 amino acids. Germline V gene lookup returns CDR1 SGHNT and CDR2 YYREEE (reference sequence). CDR3 protein: CASGGAGRHEQYF. CDR3 nucleotides: TGTGCCAGCGGAGGGGCAGGGCGGCACGAGCAGTACTTC.

The J gene is TRBJ2-2, the V gene TRBV6-5; TRBD1 is a possible D gene (6 bases). Per germline, CDR1 MNHEY and CDR2 SVGAGI. V lost 5 bases to trimming and J lost 8 bases, with 12 bases between them. This CDR3 is built from 13 residues. The CDR3 region has the DNA TGTGCCAGCAGTCAACAGGGAGTGGGGGAGCTGTTTTTT. Encoded protein: CASSQQGVGELFF.

The chain combines TRBV9 with TRBJ2-3, with D maybe TRBD2 (7 bases). The ends were cut back, 4 bases at V and 2 bases at J, with 14 bases in the middle. There are 15 residues in the CDR3. CDR1 is SGDLS and CDR2 is YYNGEE in the germline V gene. The CDR3: CASSTRGLSTDTQYF. The CDR3 DNA is TGTGCCAGCAGCACGCGGGGGCTGTCCACAGATACGCAGTATTTT.

The chain combines TRBV7-2 with TRBJ1-2; D perhaps matches TRBD1 (5 bases). Germline V lookup: CDR1 SGHTA, CDR2 FQGNSA. Trimming left V 3 bases short and J 7 bases short, with 15 bases between. CDR3 length equals 14 residues. The CDR3 is CASSFFSRDSGYTF. The CDR3 region has the DNA TGTGCCAGCAGCTTTTTCAGCAGGGACTCTGGCTACACCTTC. Based on the CDR3 plus reference TRBV7-2 and TRBJ1-2, the full variable domain is GAGVSQSPSNKVTEKGKDVELRCDPISGHTALYWYRQSLGQGLEFLIYFQGNSAPDKSGLPSDRFSAERTGGSVSTLTIQRTQQEDSAVYLCASSFFSRDSGYTFGSGTRLTVV.

CDR3 in DNA: TGCGCCAGCAGCCAAGGTACAGCGGGAGGAAACACCATATATTTT. It encodes CASSQGTAGGNTIYF. This chain uses TRBV4-3 with TRBJ1-3; D unresolved. Germline CDR1 reads LGHNA; CDR2 reads YSLEER. This CDR3 region has 15 residues. V was shortened by 1 base and J by 4 bases, with 11 bases between the two germline ends.

On this clone itself: A junction boundary mismatches the germline segment, possibly from a read error. The chain carries TRBV7-8 and TRBJ2-6, with a possible D match to TRBD1 (6 bases). This CDR3 is built from 18 residues. CDR1 is SGHVS, CDR2 FQNEAQ, per germline. This CDR3 reads CASSARDTLPSGANGLTF. CDR3 in DNA: TGTGCCAGCAGCGCCCGGGACACCCTTCCCTCTGGGGCCAACGGCCTGACTTTC.

The chain links TRBV30 to TRBJ2-7, with D perhaps TRBD2 (5 bases). With 6 bases removed from V and 3 bases from J, the gap between germline ends came to 18 bases. The CDR3 runs to 14 residues. The germline V gene encodes CDR1 GTSNPN and CDR2 SVGIG (reference sequence). This CDR3 reads CACTRRQDLYEQYF. For the CDR3, the DNA is TGTGCCTGTACTAGACGCCAGGACCTCTACGAGCAGTACTTC.

The chain couples TRBV18 to TRBJ2-5; no firm D call. Germline V gene data show CDR1 as KGHSH and CDR2 as LQKENI. The CDR3 length is 13 residues. V was pared by 3 bases and J by 2 bases, with 7 bases between. CDR3 coding DNA: TGTGCCAGCTCACCTAGTCCACAAGAGACCCAGTACTTC. Translated, it gives CASSPSPQETQYF.

The chain has TRBV9 and TRBJ2-1; 14 nucleotides agree with TRBD2. The junction had 10 bases not matched to a gene; V was cut back by 4 bases and J by 4 bases. The CDR3 length is 18 residues. Germline V gene lookup returns CDR1 SGDLS and CDR2 YYNGEE. The DNA for the CDR3 is TGTGCCAGCAGCCCATGGACTAGCGGGGGGACGACATACAATGAGCAGTTCTTC. As protein: CASSPWTSGGTTYNEQFF. Together with reference TRBV9 and TRBJ2-1, the CDR3 gives the full variable domain: DSGVTQTPKHLITATGQRVTLRCSPRSGDLSVYWYQQSLDQGLQFLIQYYNGEERAKGNILERFSAQQFPDLHSELNLSSLELGDSALYFCASSPWTSGGTTYNEQFFGPGTRLTVL.

To note about this clone: The germline gene is not matched at one end of the junction; a read error may be the cause. The chain carries TRBV7-7 and TRBJ1-1; a possible D gene is TRBD1 (5 bases). CDR1 is SSHAT, CDR2 FNYEAQ, per germline (reference sequence). This CDR3 region has 13 residues. The CDR3 spells CASSPGQNTEAFF. The DNA for the CDR3 is TGTGCTAGCAGCCCCGGACAGAACACTGAAGCTTTCTTT. Full variable domain (remainder filled in from reference TRBV7-7 and TRBJ1-1): GAGVSQSPRYKVTKRGQDVTLRCDPISSHATLYWYQQALGQGPEFLTYFNYEAQPDKSGLPSDRFSAERPEGSISTLTIQRTEQRDSAMYRCASSPGQNTEAFFGQGTRLTVV.

The chain carries TRBV7-3 and TRBJ2-1; weak D call: TRBD2 (7 bases). This CDR3 has 16 amino acids. The V and J ends lost 5 bases and 5 bases respectively, with 19 bases between them. The V gene's germline CDR1 is SGHTA and CDR2 FQGTGA. CDR3 in DNA: TGTGCCAGCAGCCAAAAGGGGGGGGCGGGAGACAATGAGCAGTTCTTC. Translated, it gives CASSQKGGAGDNEQFF.

This clone has just one count. The CDR3 DNA reads TGTGCCAGCAGATCTACAGGGATCAGTTCGCCCCTCCACTTT. Its protein is CASRSTGISSPLHF. V and J are TRBV27 and TRBJ1-6; TRBD1 might be the D (6 bases). The CDR3 is made up of 14 amino acids. In germline, CDR1 is MNHEY, CDR2 SMNVEV (reference sequence). The V and J ends lost 6 bases and 13 bases respectively, with 19 bases between them.

The rearrangement joins TRBV6-5 to TRBJ2-2, with D uncertain. Looked up from germline, CDR1 is MNHEY and CDR2 is SVGAGI. CDR3 length: 12 amino acids. Trimming shortened V by 5 bases and J by 5 bases, and 6 bases separated the two germline ends. CDR3: CASSLPTGELFF. The CDR3 DNA follows: TGTGCCAGCAGTCTACCAACCGGGGAGCTGTTTTTT.

V is TRBV19 and J is TRBJ2-7, with 7 positions matching TRBD1. V lost 5 bases and J lost 6; bases outside the gene matches: 10. The CDR3 contains 14 residues. Per the germline V gene, CDR1 is LNHDA and CDR2 is SQIVND (reference sequence). CDR3 DNA sequence: TGTGCCAGTAGTTTATCACAGGGGATAGGCGAGCAGTACTTC. It encodes CASSLSQGIGEQYF.

This rearrangement joins TRBV10-3 to TRBJ2-3, with 8 bases that match TRBD1. V lost 2 bases to trimming and J lost 2 bases; unmatched junction nucleotides: 6. The CDR3 extends over 16 amino acids. Germline CDR1 is ENHRY and CDR2 is SYGVKD. This CDR3 reads CAISEPGQGPTDTQYF. CDR3 bases: TGTGCCATCAGTGAGCCTGGACAGGGACCCACAGATACGCAGTATTTT.

V gene TRBV19 combines with J gene TRBJ2-7; D gene ambiguous. Germline V CDR1 and CDR2: LNHDA, SQIVND (reference sequence). Trimming stripped 1 base from V and 1 base from J, with 8 bases between. This CDR3 comprises 14 residues. CDR3 in amino acids: CASSIAQDSYEQYF. The CDR3 DNA sequence: TGTGCCAGTAGTATAGCTCAGGATTCCTACGAGCAGTACTTC.

The rearrangement joins TRBV6-1 to TRBJ2-7; 8 bases agree with TRBD1. CDR1 and CDR2 from the germline V gene are MNHNS and SASEGT. Losses at the gene ends were 9 bases for V and 3 bases for J; bases not matched to a gene: 10. The CDR3 covers 14 residues. The CDR3 DNA sequence: TGTGCCAGACCCCGGGACAGGACTTACTACGAGCAGTACTTC. Encoded protein: CARPRDRTYYEQYF.

The chain couples TRBV7-8 to TRBJ1-1, with a possible D match to TRBD1 (5 bases). The CDR3 sequence is 16 residues long. Germline loops: CDR1 SGHVS, CDR2 FQNEAQ. The V and J ends lost 4 bases and 3 bases respectively, with 18 bases between them. DNA for the CDR3: TGTGCCAGCAGCTCGGGCTTCAGGGATGGGGACACTGAAGCTTTCTTT. Translated, it gives CASSSGFRDGDTEAFF.

The gene calls are TRBV5-1 and TRBJ1-2, with D possibly TRBD1 on 6 matching bases. Germline V CDR1 and CDR2: SGHRS, YFSETQ. The CDR3 consists of 15 residues. Between the trimmed V and J ends, which lost 0 bases and 4 bases, there was a span of 13 bases. In DNA form, the CDR3 reads TGCGCCAGCAGCTTGGATACAGGGAGCAGCTATGGCTACACCTTC. Its protein product is CASSLDTGSSYGYTF.

V usage is TRBV7-2 and J usage is TRBJ2-2; a possible D gene is TRBD2 (5 bases). Germline loops: CDR1 SGHTA, CDR2 FQGNSA. The CDR3 is 14 amino acids. The germline V and J ends were trimmed by 4 bases and 2 bases, with 8 bases remaining between them. In DNA form, the CDR3 reads TGTGCCAGCAGCTCCAGCGGAAACACCGGGGAGCTGTTTTTT. This gives the protein CASSSSGNTGELFF.

The rearrangement uses TRBV7-2 and TRBJ2-4; possible D gene TRBD2, 5 bases. The CDR3 is 15 residues long. The V gene lost 1 base and the J gene lost 2 bases, with 9 bases spanning the gap. CDR1 and CDR2 (germline): SGHTA, FQGNSA. Here the CDR3 reads CASSLGLASKNIQYF. In DNA, the CDR3 is TGTGCCAGCAGCTTAGGGCTAGCATCCAAAAACATTCAGTACTTC.

A few counts support this clone. Other nucleotide sequences in the sample specify the same CDR3. V is TRBV4-3 and J is TRBJ1-1; 10 nucleotides align to TRBD1. J was trimmed by 2 bases and V by 3 bases; bases with no gene match: 3. This CDR3 region has 15 residues. Germline CDR1 reads LGHNA; CDR2 reads YSLEER. In nucleotides, the CDR3 is TGCGCCAGCAGCCAGGGGACAGGGGTAAACACTGAAGCTTTCTTT. Protein product: CASSQGTGVNTEAFF.

This clone was seen once. The chain employs TRBV19 and TRBJ1-1, with a possible D match to TRBD1 (6 bases). Per the germline V gene, CDR1 is LNHDA and CDR2 is SQIVND (reference sequence). Trimming took 5 bases from V and 1 from J, leaving 8 bases between them. The length of the CDR3 is 13 residues. CDR3 sequence: CASSWTENTEAFF. The CDR3 DNA is TGTGCCAGTAGTTGGACAGAGAACACTGAAGCTTTCTTT.

This chain uses TRBV10-3 with TRBJ1-1; 7 bases align to TRBD1. Germline loops: CDR1 ENHRY, CDR2 SYGVKD. This CDR3 contains 14 residues. With 8 bases clipped from V and 5 bases from J, the junction kept 11 bases outside the gene matches. The chain's CDR3 is CAIGEQGGRTEAFF. In nucleotides, the CDR3 is TGTGCCATCGGGGAGCAGGGGGGTCGAACTGAAGCTTTCTTT.